Listed below are T cell receptor beta chains from one sample, sequenced in a study of CD8+ T cells in alopecia areata. The method was immunoSEQ multiplex PCR; TCRdb's version includes in-frame clones alone and lacks a portion of them. The sample yields about 150,000 clones, approximately 87% seen once. The starting material was CD8+ T cells sorted from blood, obtained at week 0. All receptors derive from a human donor with alopecia areata. Both conserved end residues are part of each CDR3. D genes are given only for firm matches. The size of a clone is reported for some rows only, either as once, few or many, or as a class for expanded clones.

-	TRBV29-1	TRBJ1-2	-	CSVAGLGGYTF	TGCAGCGTTGCAGGGCTAGGCGGCTACACCTTC
-	TRBV9	TRBJ2-7	-	CASSGGSYEQYF	TGTGCCAGCAGCGGGGGATCCTACGAGCAGTACTTC
-	TRBV11-2	TRBJ2-1	-	CASSLGASEYNEQFF	TGTGCCAGCAGCTTAGGGGCTAGCGAATACAATGAGCAGTTCTTC
-	TRBV29-1	TRBJ1-1	-	CSVVHWKGADTEAFF	TGCAGCGTTGTCCATTGGAAGGGCGCGGACACTGAAGCTTTCTTT
-	TRBV9	TRBJ1-2	-	CASSGTAGYTF	TGTGCCAGCAGCGGGACCGCGGGCTACACCTTC
few	TRBV29-1	TRBJ1-2	-	CSVQKSFPNYGYTF	TGCAGCGTCCAAAAGTCCTTCCCTAACTATGGCTACACCTTC
-	TRBV19	TRBJ1-2	TRBD1	CASRPEQGADGYTF	TGTGCCAGTAGACCCGAACAGGGGGCGGATGGCTACACCTTC
few	TRBV27	TRBJ2-7	TRBD1	CASSSGQGRGEQYF	TGTGCCAGCAGCTCCGGACAGGGGAGGGGCGAGCAGTACTTC
-	TRBV6-5	TRBJ1-6	-	CASSYSLDRQNSPLHF	TGTGCCAGCAGTTACTCGCTGGACAGACAAAATTCACCCCTCCACTTT
-	TRBV9	TRBJ2-3	-	CASSVASPTSTDTQYF	TGTGCCAGCAGCGTAGCGAGTCCCACTAGCACAGATACGCAGTATTTT
-	TRBV2	TRBJ2-7	TRBD2	CASGLAGGPYEQYF	TGTGCCAGCGGGCTAGCGGGGGGGCCCTACGAGCAGTACTTC
-	TRBV15	TRBJ2-1	-	CATSAESSSYNEQFF	TGTGCCACCAGCGCCGAGTCGAGCTCCTACAATGAGCAGTTCTTC
-	TRBV5-1	TRBJ2-3	-	CASSLEAFSTDTQYF	TGCGCCAGCAGCTTGGAGGCGTTTAGCACAGATACGCAGTATTTT
once	TRBV9	TRBJ2-7	-	CASSLGTSLDEQYF	TGTGCCAGCAGCCTCGGGACTTCTCTCGACGAGCAGTACTTC
-	TRBV27	TRBJ2-3	TRBD2	CASSPAPGLAGGPPDTQYF	TGTGCCAGCAGTCCGGCCCCGGGACTAGCGGGAGGGCCCCCAGATACGCAGTATTTT
once	TRBV27	TRBJ2-2	-	CASSLWGDSGELFF	TGTGCCAGCAGTTTATGGGGGGATTCCGGGGAGCTGTTTTTT
-	TRBV7-9	TRBJ2-1	-	CASSARDGPPEQFF	TGTGCCAGCAGCGCCCGGGACGGCCCCCCTGAGCAGTTCTTC
-	TRBV19	TRBJ1-5	-	CASRWVEGDSCQPQHF	TGTGCCAGTAGATGGGTTGAGGGGGATTCGTGTCAGCCCCAGCATTTT
-	TRBV27	TRBJ1-1	-	CASTPGGSWNTEAFF	TGTGCCAGCACCCCTGGGGGCAGCTGGAACACTGAAGCTTTCTTT
-	TRBV7-3	TRBJ1-4	-	CASSHTVGEKLFF	TGTGCCAGCAGCCACACAGTAGGGGAAAAACTGTTTTTT
-	TRBV15	TRBJ1-6	-	CATSRDLGSSYNSPLHF	TGTGCCACCAGCAGAGATCTTGGGAGCTCCTATAATTCACCCCTCCACTTT
-	TRBV19	TRBJ2-3	TRBD2	CASSRLAGGQDTQYF	TGTGCCAGTAGCAGACTAGCGGGGGGCCAAGATACGCAGTATTTT
-	TRBV29-1	TRBJ2-7	-	CSVVGASAGRYEQYF	TGCAGCGTTGTTGGAGCCAGCGCGGGTCGCTACGAGCAGTACTTC
-	TRBV6-5	TRBJ2-7	-	CASSTQGTDEQYF	TGTGCCAGCAGTACACAGGGTACCGACGAGCAGTACTTC
-	TRBV7-9	TRBJ2-3	-	CASSLRRGPVDTQYF	TGTGCCAGCAGCTTAAGGCGGGGGCCCGTAGATACGCAGTATTTT
-	TRBV27	TRBJ2-7	TRBD1	CASSSIGTGIYEQYF	TGTGCCAGCAGTTCAATCGGGACAGGGATCTACGAGCAGTACTTC
-	TRBV29-1	TRBJ2-7	-	CSVELLGGHSESSYEQYF	TGCAGCGTTGAACTTCTAGGAGGGCATTCGGAGAGCTCCTACGAGCAGTACTTC
-	TRBV5-1	TRBJ1-1	-	CASSEFMNTEAFF	TGCGCCAGCAGCGAATTCATGAACACTGAAGCTTTCTTT
-	TRBV11-2	TRBJ2-4	TRBD2	CASSSRLASTSLAKNIQYF	TGTGCCAGCAGCTCAAGACTAGCATCTACTTCACTAGCCAAAAACATTCAGTACTTC
few	TRBV7-8	TRBJ2-3	-	CASTSGGGLPTDTQYF	TGTGCCAGCACCTCAGGGGGGGGGCTACCCACAGATACGCAGTATTTT
-	TRBV2	TRBJ2-1	-	CASSPDPNEQFF	TGTGCCAGCAGTCCTGACCCTAATGAGCAGTTCTTC
few	TRBV7-9	TRBJ2-7	TRBD1	CASSSWTGSSYEQYF	TGTGCCAGCAGCTCATGGACAGGGAGCTCCTACGAGCAGTACTTC
-	TRBV6-6	TRBJ2-7	TRBD1	CASSYSGTASSYEQYF	TGTGCCAGCAGTTACTCCGGGACAGCGAGCTCCTACGAGCAGTACTTC
-	TRBV13	TRBJ2-7	-	CASSLGTSTYEQYF	TGTGCCAGCAGCTTAGGGACATCCACCTACGAGCAGTACTTC
-	TRBV7-9	TRBJ2-1	-	CASSAPYNEQFF	TGTGCCAGCTCCGCCCCCTACAATGAGCAGTTCTTC
-	TRBV7-9	TRBJ2-7	-	CASSSIYEQYF	TGTGCCAGCAGCTCGATCTACGAGCAGTACTTC
few	TRBV28	TRBJ2-1	-	CASSFPHEQFF	TGTGCCAGCAGTTTCCCCCATGAGCAGTTCTTC
-	TRBV29-1	TRBJ2-7	-	CSVGTINGWEQYF	TGCAGCGTTGGGACAATAAACGGGTGGGAGCAGTACTTC
-	TRBV19	TRBJ1-5	-	CASTAGSSNQPQHF	TGTGCCAGTACCGCGGGAAGTAGCAATCAGCCCCAGCATTTT
-	TRBV11-2	TRBJ2-2	TRBD2	CASSGTLAGPNTGELFF	TGTGCCAGCAGCGGTACTTTAGCGGGGCCGAACACCGGGGAGCTGTTTTTT
-	TRBV27	TRBJ2-7	-	CASSFSQRYEQYF	TGTGCCAGCAGCTTCTCCCAGAGGTACGAGCAGTACTTC
once	TRBV9	TRBJ2-1	-	CASSPNNNEQFF	TGTGCCAGCAGCCCCAACAACAATGAGCAGTTCTTC
-	TRBV2	TRBJ2-7	TRBD2	CASSLAGQYYEQYF	TGTGCCAGCTCGCTAGCGGGCCAATACTACGAGCAGTACTTC
-	TRBV5-1	TRBJ2-3	-	CASSLVFGETDTQYF	TGCGCCAGCAGCTTGGTTTTCGGAGAGACAGATACGCAGTATTTT
-	TRBV6-5	TRBJ2-2	-	CASSIVSSGELFF	TGTGCCAGCAGTATTGTCTCGAGCGGGGAGCTGTTTTTT
once	TRBV6-1	TRBJ1-1	-	CASQGGPEAFF	TGTGCCAGCCAAGGGGGGCCTGAAGCTTTCTTT
-	TRBV10-3	TRBJ2-1	TRBD2	CAISEEVTSGSDEQFF	TGTGCCATCAGTGAGGAGGTGACTAGCGGGAGTGATGAGCAGTTCTTC
-	TRBV5-1	TRBJ2-3	TRBD2	CASQGTSGGFRFGTDTQYF	TGCGCCAGCCAAGGGACTAGCGGGGGGTTCCGTTTTGGCACAGATACGCAGTATTTT
-	TRBV10-3	TRBJ2-2	TRBD1	CAISEFDRGEGGELFF	TGTGCCATCAGTGAATTTGACAGGGGTGAGGGCGGGGAGCTGTTTTTT